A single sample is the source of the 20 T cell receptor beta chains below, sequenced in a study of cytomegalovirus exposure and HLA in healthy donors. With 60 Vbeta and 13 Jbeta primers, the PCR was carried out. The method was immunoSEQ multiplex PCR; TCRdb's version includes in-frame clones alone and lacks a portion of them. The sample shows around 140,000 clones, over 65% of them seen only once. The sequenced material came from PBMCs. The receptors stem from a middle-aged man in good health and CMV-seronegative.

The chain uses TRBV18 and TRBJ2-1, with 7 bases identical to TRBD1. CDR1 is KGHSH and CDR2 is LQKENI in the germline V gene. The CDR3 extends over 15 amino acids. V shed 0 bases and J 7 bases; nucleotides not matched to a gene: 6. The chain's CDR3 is CASSPPQGVRNEQFF. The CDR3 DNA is TGTGCCAGCTCACCACCGCAGGGGGTGAGGAATGAGCAGTTCTTC. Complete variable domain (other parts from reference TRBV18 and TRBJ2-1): NAGVMQNPRHLVRRRGQEARLRCSPMKGHSHVYWYRQLPEEGLKFMVYLQKENIIDESGMPKERFSAEFPKEGPSILRIQQVVRGDSAAYFCASSPPQGVRNEQFFGPGTRLTVL.

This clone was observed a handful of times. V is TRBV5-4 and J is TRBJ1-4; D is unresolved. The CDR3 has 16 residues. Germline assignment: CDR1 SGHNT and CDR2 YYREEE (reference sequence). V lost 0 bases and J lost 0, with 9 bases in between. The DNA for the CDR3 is TGTGCCAGCAGCTTGGGTACAGACGCAACTAATGAAAAACTGTTTTTT. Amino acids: CASSLGTDATNEKLFF.

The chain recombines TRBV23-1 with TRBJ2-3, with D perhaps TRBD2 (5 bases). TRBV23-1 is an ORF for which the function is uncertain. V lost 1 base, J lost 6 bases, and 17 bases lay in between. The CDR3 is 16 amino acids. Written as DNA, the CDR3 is TGCGCCAGCAGTCAATGCGGTTTCTCCCGCGGGGATACGCAGTATTTT. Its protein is CASSQCGFSRGDTQYF.

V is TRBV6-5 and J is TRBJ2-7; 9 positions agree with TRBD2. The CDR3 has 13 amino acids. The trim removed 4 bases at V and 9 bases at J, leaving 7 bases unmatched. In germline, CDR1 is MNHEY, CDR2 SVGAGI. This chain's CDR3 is CASSFDRLAAQYF. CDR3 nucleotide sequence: TGTGCCAGCAGTTTCGATCGACTAGCGGCGCAGTACTTC.

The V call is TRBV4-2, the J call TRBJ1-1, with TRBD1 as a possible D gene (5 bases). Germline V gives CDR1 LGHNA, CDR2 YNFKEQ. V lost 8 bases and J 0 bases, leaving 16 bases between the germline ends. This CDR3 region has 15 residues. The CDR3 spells CASVGDGALNTEAFF. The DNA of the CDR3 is TGTGCCAGCGTCGGTGATGGGGCCTTGAACACTGAAGCTTTCTTT.

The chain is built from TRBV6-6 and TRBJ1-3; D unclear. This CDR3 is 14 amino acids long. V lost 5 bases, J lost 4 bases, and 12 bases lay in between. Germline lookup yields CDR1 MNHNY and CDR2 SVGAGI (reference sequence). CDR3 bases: TGTGCCAGCAGTGCCCTAGGAACAGGAAACACCATATATTTT. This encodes CASSALGTGNTIYF.

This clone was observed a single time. The DNA for the CDR3 is TGTGCCAGCAGTACACAGGGGGCGTCGGATACGCAGTATTTT. This codes for CASSTQGASDTQYF. The gene calls are TRBV27 and TRBJ2-3; 9 bases agree with TRBD1. This CDR3 spans 14 amino acids. Trimming at V came to 5 bases and at J to 6 bases, leaving 6 bases not matched to a gene. CDR1 and CDR2 from the germline V gene are MNHEY and SMNVEV (reference sequence).

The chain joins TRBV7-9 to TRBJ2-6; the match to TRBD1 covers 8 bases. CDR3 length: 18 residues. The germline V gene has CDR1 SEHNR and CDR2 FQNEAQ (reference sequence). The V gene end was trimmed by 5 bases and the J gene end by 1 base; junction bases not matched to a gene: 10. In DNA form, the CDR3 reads TGTGCCAGCAGCCCCCTAGGACAGGGTGAATCTGGGGCCAACGTCCTGACTTTC. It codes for CASSPLGQGESGANVLTF.

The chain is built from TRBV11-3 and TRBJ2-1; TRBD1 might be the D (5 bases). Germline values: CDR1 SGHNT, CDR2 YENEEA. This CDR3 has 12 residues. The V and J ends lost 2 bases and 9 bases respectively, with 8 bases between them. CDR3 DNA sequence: TGTGCCAGCAGCTTAAGGGGTAGTGAGCAGTTCTTC. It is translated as CASSLRGSEQFF.

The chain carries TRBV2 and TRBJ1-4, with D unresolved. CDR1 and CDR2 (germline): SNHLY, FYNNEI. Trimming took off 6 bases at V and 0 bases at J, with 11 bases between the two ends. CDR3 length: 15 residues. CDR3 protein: CASRGNSATNEKLFF. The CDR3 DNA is TGTGCCAGCAGAGGCAACAGTGCAACTAATGAAAAACTGTTTTTT. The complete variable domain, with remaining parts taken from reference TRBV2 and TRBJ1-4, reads EPEVTQTPSHQVTQMGQEVILRCVPISNHLYFYWYRQILGQKVEFLVSFYNNEISEKSEIFDDQFSVERPDGSNFTLKIRSTKLEDSAMYFCASRGNSATNEKLFFGSGTQLSVL.

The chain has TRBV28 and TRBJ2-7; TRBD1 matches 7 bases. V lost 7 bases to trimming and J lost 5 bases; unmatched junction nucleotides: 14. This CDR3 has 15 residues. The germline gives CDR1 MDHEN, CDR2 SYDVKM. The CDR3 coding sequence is TGTGCCAGCAACACCTCCCGGACAGGAGTAAACGAGCAGTACTTC. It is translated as CASNTSRTGVNEQYF. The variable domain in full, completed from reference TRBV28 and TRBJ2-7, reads DVKVTQSSRYLVKRTGEKVFLECVQDMDHENMFWYRQDPGLGLRLIYFSYDVKMKEKGDIPEGYSVSREKKERFSLILESASTNQTSMYLCASNTSRTGVNEQYFGPGTRLTVT.

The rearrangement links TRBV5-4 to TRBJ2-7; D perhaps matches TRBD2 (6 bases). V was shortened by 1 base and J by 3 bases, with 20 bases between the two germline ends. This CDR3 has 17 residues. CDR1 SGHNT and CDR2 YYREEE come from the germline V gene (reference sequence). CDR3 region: CASSLNAGSPTIYEQYF. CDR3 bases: TGTGCCAGCAGCTTGAATGCCGGGAGTCCGACTATCTACGAGCAGTACTTC.

The CDR3 DNA is TGTGCCACCAGCAGAGACAGGGCCACTGAAGCTTTCTTT. Translation: CATSRDRATEAFF. The gene calls are TRBV15 and TRBJ1-1; a weak D match, TRBD1 (5 bases). V was cut by 0 bases and J by 4 bases, with 6 bases left in between. Per the germline V gene, CDR1 is LNHNV and CDR2 is YYDKDF (reference sequence). The CDR3 has 13 residues.

The CDR3 loop is CASSSGQGAGNTEAFF. In DNA, the CDR3 is TGTGCCAGCAGCTCGGGACAGGGGGCCGGGAACACTGAAGCTTTCTTT. The chain has TRBV7-9 and TRBJ1-1, with 12 bases identical to TRBD1. The V and J ends lost 4 bases and 1 base, in that order; junction bases with no gene match: 4. CDR1 SEHNR and CDR2 FQNEAQ come from the germline V gene (reference sequence). The CDR3 consists of 16 residues.

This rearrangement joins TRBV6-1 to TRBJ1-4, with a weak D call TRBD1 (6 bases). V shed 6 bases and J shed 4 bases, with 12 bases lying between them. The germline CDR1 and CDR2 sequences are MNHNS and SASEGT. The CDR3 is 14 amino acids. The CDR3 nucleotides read TGTGCCAGCAGGCTGGACAGCGGTAATGAAAAACTGTTTTTT. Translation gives CASRLDSGNEKLFF.

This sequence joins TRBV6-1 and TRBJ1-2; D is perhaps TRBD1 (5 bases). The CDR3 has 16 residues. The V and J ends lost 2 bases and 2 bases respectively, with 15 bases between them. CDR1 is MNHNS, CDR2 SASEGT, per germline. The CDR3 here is CASSETPDSPNYGYTF. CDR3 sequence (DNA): TGTGCCAGCAGTGAAACCCCAGACAGCCCCAACTATGGCTACACCTTC.

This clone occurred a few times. This CDR3 reads CASSPGGENNEQFF. The DNA of the CDR3 is TGTGCCAGCAGTCCGGGGGGAGAGAACAATGAGCAGTTCTTC. The chain joins TRBV27 to TRBJ2-1; 7 nucleotides line up with TRBD2. Germline V CDR1 and CDR2: MNHEY, SMNVEV (reference sequence). With 5 bases clipped from V and 5 bases from J, the junction kept 6 bases outside the gene matches. The CDR3 loop spans 14 amino acids.

The CDR3, as DNA: TGTGCCAGCAGTCTGGACTGGGCTCTGTTCTTC. This encodes CASSLDWALFF. The genes are TRBV2 and TRBJ2-1; D is possibly TRBD2 (5 bases). The V and J ends lost 5 bases and 15 bases respectively, with 14 bases between them. The CDR3 has 11 amino acids. From germline, CDR1 is SNHLY and CDR2 FYNNEI.

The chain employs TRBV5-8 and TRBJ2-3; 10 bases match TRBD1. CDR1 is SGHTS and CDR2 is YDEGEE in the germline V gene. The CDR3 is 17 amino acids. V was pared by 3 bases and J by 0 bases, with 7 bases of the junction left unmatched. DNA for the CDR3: TGTGCCAGCAGCTGGCGGGGGACAGGGGAGAGCACAGATACGCAGTATTTT. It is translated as CASSWRGTGESTDTQYF.

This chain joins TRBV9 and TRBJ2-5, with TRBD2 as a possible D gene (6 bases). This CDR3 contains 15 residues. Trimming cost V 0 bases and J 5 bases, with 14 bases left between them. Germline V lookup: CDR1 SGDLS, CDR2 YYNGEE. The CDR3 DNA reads TGTGCCAGCAGCGTAGTGGGGGGAGGAGGCGAGACCCAGTACTTC. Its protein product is CASSVVGGGGETQYF.